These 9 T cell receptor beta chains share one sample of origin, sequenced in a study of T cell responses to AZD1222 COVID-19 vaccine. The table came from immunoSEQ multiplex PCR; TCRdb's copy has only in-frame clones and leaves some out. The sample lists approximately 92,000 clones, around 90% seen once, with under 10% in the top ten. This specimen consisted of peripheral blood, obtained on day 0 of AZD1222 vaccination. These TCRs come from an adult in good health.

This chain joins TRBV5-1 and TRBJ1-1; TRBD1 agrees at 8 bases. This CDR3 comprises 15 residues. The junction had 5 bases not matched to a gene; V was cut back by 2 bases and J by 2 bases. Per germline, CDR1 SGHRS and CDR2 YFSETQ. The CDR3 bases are TGCGCCAGCAGCTTCCAGGGGGCAAGAAACACTGAAGCTTTCTTT. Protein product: CASSFQGARNTEAFF.

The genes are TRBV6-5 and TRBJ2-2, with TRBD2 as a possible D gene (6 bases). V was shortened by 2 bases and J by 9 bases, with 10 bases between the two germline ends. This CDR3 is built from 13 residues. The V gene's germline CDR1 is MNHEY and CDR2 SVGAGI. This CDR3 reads CASSYGGVRELFF. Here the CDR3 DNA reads TGTGCCAGCAGTTACGGCGGGGTCCGGGAGCTGTTTTTT.

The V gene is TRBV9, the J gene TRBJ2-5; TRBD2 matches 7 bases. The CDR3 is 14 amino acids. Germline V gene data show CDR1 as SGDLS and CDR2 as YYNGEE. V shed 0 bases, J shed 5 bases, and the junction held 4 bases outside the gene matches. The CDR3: CASSVGREYETQYF. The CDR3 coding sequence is TGTGCCAGCAGCGTAGGGCGGGAGTACGAGACCCAGTACTTC.

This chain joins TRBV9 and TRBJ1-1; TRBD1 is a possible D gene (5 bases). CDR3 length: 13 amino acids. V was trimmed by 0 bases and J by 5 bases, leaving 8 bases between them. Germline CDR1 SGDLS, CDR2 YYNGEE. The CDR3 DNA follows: TGTGCCAGCAGCGTAGATGGGGCAACTGAAGCTTTCTTT. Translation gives CASSVDGATEAFF.

The DNA of the CDR3 is TGTGCCAGCAGCCACAGGGGCTCCTACGAGCAGTACTTC. Translated: CASSHRGSYEQYF. This sequence joins TRBV3-1 (or the pseudogene TRBV3-2) and TRBJ2-7, with a possible D match to TRBD1 (6 bases). V dropped 3 bases and J dropped 0 bases, with 6 bases sitting between them. The CDR3 length is 13 residues. Germline CDR1 LGHDT, CDR2 YNNKEL (reference sequence).

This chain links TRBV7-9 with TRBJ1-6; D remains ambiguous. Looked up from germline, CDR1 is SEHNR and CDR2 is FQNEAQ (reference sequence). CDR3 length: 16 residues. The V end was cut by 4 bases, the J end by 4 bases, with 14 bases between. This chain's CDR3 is CASSSARILYNSPLHF. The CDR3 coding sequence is TGTGCCAGCAGCTCAGCCAGGATACTATATAATTCACCCCTCCACTTT. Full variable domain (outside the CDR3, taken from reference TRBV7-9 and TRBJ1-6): DTGVSQNPRHKITKRGQNVTFRCDPISEHNRLYWYRQTLGQGPEFLTYFQNEAQLEKSRLLSDRFSAERPKGSFSTLEIQRTEQGDSAMYLCASSSARILYNSPLHFGNGTRLTVT.

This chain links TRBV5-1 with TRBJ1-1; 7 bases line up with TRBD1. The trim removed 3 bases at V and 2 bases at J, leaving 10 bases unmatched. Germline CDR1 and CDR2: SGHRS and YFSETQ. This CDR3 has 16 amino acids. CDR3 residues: CASSSTPDRANTEAFF. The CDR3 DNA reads TGCGCCAGCAGCTCCACGCCCGACAGGGCCAACACTGAAGCTTTCTTT.

CDR3 sequence reads: CASSSGAGNRYF. The CDR3 nucleotides are TGTGCCAGCAGCTCTGGCGCGGGAAATCGGTACTTC. V and J are TRBV7-9 and TRBJ2-7; tentatively, D is TRBD2 (6 bases). Germline assignment: CDR1 SEHNR and CDR2 FQNEAQ (reference sequence). The CDR3 extends over 12 amino acids. V was pared by 4 bases and J by 12 bases, with 16 bases between.

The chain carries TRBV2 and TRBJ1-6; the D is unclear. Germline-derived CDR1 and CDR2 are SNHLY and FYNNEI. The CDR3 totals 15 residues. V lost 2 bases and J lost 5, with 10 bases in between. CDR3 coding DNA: TGTGCCAGCAGTGAAAGGCAGGCGAATAATTCACCCCTCCACTTT. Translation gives CASSERQANNSPLHF.